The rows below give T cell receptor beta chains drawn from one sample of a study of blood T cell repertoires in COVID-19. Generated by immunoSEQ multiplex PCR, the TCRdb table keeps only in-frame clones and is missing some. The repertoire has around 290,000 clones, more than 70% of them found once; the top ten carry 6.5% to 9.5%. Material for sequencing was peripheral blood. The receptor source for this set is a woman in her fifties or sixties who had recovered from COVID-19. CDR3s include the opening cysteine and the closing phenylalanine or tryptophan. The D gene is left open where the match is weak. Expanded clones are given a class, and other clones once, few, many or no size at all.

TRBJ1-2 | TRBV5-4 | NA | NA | TGTGCCAGCAGCTTAGGAGGGAATCTTCCCTATGGCTACACCTTC | CASSLGGNLPYGYTF
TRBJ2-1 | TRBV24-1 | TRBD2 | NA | TGTGCCACCAGTGCCCTAGCGGGAGACCATGAGCAGTTCTTC | CATSALAGDHEQFF
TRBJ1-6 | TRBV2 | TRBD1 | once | TGTGCCAGCAGTGCAGGACAGGGCAGTTCACCCCTCCACTTT | CASSAGQGSSPLHF
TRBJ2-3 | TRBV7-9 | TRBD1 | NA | TGTGCCAGCAGTTCCCCGGGACAGGGGGCTTATACGCAGTATTTT | CASSSPGQGAYTQYF
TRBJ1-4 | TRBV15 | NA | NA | TGTGCCACCAGCACACTGGACGGGGGTAATGAAAAACTGTTTTTT | CATSTLDGGNEKLFF
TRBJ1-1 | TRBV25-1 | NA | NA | TGTGCCAGCAGTAGGACATATGGTGAAGCTTTCTTT | CASSRTYGEAFF
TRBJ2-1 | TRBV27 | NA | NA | TGTGCCAGCAGGACGGCAGGGGTCAATGAGCAGTTCTTC | CASRTAGVNEQFF
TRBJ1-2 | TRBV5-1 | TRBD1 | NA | TGCGCCAGCAGCACATCGACAGGGGCCGGGTATGGCTACACCTTC | CASSTSTGAGYGYTF
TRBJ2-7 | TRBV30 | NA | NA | TGTGCCTGGAGGGCCAGGGGCCTCTTCAACGAGCAGTACTTC | CAWRARGLFNEQYF
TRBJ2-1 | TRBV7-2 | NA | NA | TGTGCCAGCAGCTCCCCCCTAGGGGGAGGGTTGCTCAATGAGCAGTTCTTC | CASSSPLGGGLLNEQFF
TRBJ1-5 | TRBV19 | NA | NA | TGTGCCAGTAGTTGGGACATTGATCAGCCCCAGCATTTT | CASSWDIDQPQHF
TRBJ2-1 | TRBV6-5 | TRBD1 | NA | TGTGCCAGCAGACGACAGGGGGCCCGGAGCGATGAGCAGTTCTTC | CASRRQGARSDEQFF
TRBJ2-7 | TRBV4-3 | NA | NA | TGCGCCAGCAGCCAAGGTTTCGGGAGCTCCTACGAGCAGTACTTC | CASSQGFGSSYEQYF
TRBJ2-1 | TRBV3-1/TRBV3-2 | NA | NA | TGTGCCAGCAGCCGAAGGGCGAGCGGTTACAATGAGCAGTTCTTC | CASSRRASGYNEQFF
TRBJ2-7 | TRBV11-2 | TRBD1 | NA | TGTGCCAGCAGGCTAACAGGGGTCCACGAGCAGTACTTC | CASRLTGVHEQYF
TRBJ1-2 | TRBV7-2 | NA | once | TGTGCCAGCAGCTTAGGAGGAGCATCTGGATATGGCTACACCTTC | CASSLGGASGYGYTF
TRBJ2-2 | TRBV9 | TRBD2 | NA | TGTGCCAGCAGCGTAGAGGGCGGGAGGGCCCCCGGGGAGCTGTTTTTT | CASSVEGGRAPGELFF
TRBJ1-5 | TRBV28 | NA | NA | TGTGCCAGCAGTTTAGAGGGAGGCAATCAGCCCCAGCATTTT | CASSLEGGNQPQHF
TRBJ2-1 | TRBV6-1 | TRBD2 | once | TGTGCCAGCAGTGCCGGACTAGCGGGCGGGCTCTCCTACAATGAGCAGTTCTTC | CASSAGLAGGLSYNEQFF
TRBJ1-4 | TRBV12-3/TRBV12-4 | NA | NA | TGTGCCAGCAGTTTACGTGAAAAACTGTTTTTT | CASSLREKLFF
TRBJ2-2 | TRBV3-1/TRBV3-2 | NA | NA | TGTGCCAGCAGCCGACGGGGAGGACGAAGTAACACCGGGGAGCTGTTTTTT | CASSRRGGRSNTGELFF
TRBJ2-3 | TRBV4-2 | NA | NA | TGTGCCAGCAGCCAAGCACTAGTCGGACGAGATACGCAGTATTTT | CASSQALVGRDTQYF
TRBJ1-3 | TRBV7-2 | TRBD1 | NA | TGTGCCAGCAGCCCACAGGGGATTGCCTCTGGAAACACCATATATTTT | CASSPQGIASGNTIYF
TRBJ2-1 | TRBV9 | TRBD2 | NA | TGTGCCAGCAGCGCGCTAGCGGGAGGATTTGAGCAGTTCTTC | CASSALAGGFEQFF
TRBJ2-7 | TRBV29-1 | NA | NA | TGCAGCGTTGGGGGGAACAGGGACGAGCAGTACTTC | CSVGGNRDEQYF
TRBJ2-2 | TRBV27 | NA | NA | TGTGCCAGCAGTTTATTGAGGGTCACCGGGGAGCTGTTTTTT | CASSLLRVTGELFF
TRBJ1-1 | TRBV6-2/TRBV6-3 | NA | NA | TGTGCCAGCAGTACACAGGGTTTCACTGAAGCTTTCTTT | CASSTQGFTEAFF
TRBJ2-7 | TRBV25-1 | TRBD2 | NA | TGTGCCAGCAGTGAGGTCGGGAGGTACGAGCAGTACTTC | CASSEVGRYEQYF
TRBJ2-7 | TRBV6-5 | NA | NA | TGTGCCACCGGAGTTCACGAGCAGTACTTC | CATGVHEQYF
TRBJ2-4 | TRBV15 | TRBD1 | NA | TGTGCCACCAGCAGGACAGGACAGGGAAACATTCAGTACTTC | CATSRTGQGNIQYF
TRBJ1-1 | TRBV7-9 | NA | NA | TGTGCCAGCAGCCCCCTGGCCATGAACACTGAAGCTTTCTTT | CASSPLAMNTEAFF
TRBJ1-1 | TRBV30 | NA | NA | TGTGCCTGGAGAAGTTACAGGCGGAACACTGAAGCTTTCTTT | CAWRSYRRNTEAFF
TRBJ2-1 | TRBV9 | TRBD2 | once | TGTGCCAGCTCAACTAGCGGGGGGCCGTACAATGAGCAGTTCTTC | CASSTSGGPYNEQFF
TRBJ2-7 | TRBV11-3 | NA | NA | TGTGCCAGCAGCTCGGGGGTCTCCTACGAGCAGTACTTC | CASSSGVSYEQYF
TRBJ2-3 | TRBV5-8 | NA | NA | TGTGCCAGCTTAAACAGGGTCACAGATACGCAGTATTTT | CASLNRVTDTQYF
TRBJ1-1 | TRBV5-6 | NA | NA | TGTGCCAGCAGCTTGGGCAGGGGTCTTTTAACTGAAGCTTTCTTT | CASSLGRGLLTEAFF
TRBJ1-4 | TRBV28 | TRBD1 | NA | TGTGCCACGACAGGGGGCCAGGAAAAACTGTTTTTT | CATTGGQEKLFF